A selection of T cell receptor beta chains follows, all from one sample in a study of T cell responses to AZD1222 COVID-19 vaccine. Sequencing was performed with immunoSEQ multiplex PCR; in TCRdb, only in-frame clones are kept and a portion is missing. The data show fewer than 200,000 clones, roughly nine tenths seen once. The sample was peripheral blood, taken 28 days after the second dose of the MenACWY control vaccine. The receptors derive from an adult who received the MenACWY meningococcal vaccine as a control. CDR3s include the opening cysteine and the closing phenylalanine or tryptophan. The D gene is left open where the match is weak. Expanded clones are given a class, and other clones once, few, many or no size at all.

TRBJ2-6 . TRBV21-1 . CASSSGANVLTF TGTGCCAGTTCGTCTGGGGCCAACGTCCTGACTTTC
TRBJ1-2 . TRBV20-1 . CSASHRGTRDNYGYTF TGCAGTGCTAGTCATCGGGGGACCCGAGATAACTATGGCTACACCTTC
TRBJ1-1 TRBD1 TRBV29-1 . CSVDGTGAVTEAFF TGCAGCGTTGATGGGACAGGGGCGGTCACTGAAGCTTTCTTT
TRBJ1-5 . TRBV19 few CASSPLTGKYDQPQHF TGTGCCAGTAGCCCCCTCACGGGGAAGTATGATCAGCCCCAGCATTTT
TRBJ2-7 . TRBV5-1 . CASQEGPYEQYF TGCGCCAGCCAGGAGGGGCCCTACGAGCAGTACTTC
TRBJ2-7 . TRBV15 . CATSRDGKGYEQYF TGTGCCACCAGCAGAGACGGTAAGGGATACGAGCAGTACTTC
TRBJ1-2 . TRBV29-1 . CSVVDTSNYGYTF TGCAGCGTTGTGGACACATCTAACTATGGCTACACCTTC
TRBJ2-3 TRBD1 TRBV19 . CASTPGQATDTQYF TGTGCCAGTACTCCGGGACAGGCCACAGATACGCAGTATTTT
TRBJ1-4 . TRBV5-4 . CASSHEPVPEGKLFF TGTGCCAGCAGCCACGAGCCAGTCCCTGAAGGAAAACTGTTTTTT
TRBJ1-6 TRBD1 TRBV7-3 . CASSVGTGGDSPLHF TGTGCCAGCAGCGTAGGGACAGGGGGCGATTCACCCCTCCACTTT
TRBJ1-1 TRBD1 TRBV4-1 . CASSQDPPQGAVNTEAFF TGCGCCAGCAGCCAAGATCCCCCTCAGGGGGCGGTGAACACTGAAGCTTTCTTT
TRBJ1-5 . TRBV21-1 few CASSKTRGQPQHF TGTGCCAGCAGCAAAACTCGCGGCCAGCCCCAGCATTTT
TRBJ1-2 TRBD1 TRBV19 . CASSLQGQGNYGYTF TGTGCCAGTAGTCTCCAAGGACAGGGAAACTATGGCTACACCTTC
TRBJ1-1 TRBD1 TRBV6-9 . CASSYTGGTEAFF TGTGCCAGCAGTTACACAGGGGGGACTGAAGCTTTCTTT
TRBJ1-4 . TRBV7-8 . CASSPGWDLREKLFF TGTGCCAGCAGCCCTGGGTGGGATTTGAGGGAAAAACTGTTTTTT
TRBJ1-5 TRBD1 TRBV7-9 once CASSLTTGDQPQHF TGTGCCAGCAGCTTAACGACAGGGGATCAGCCCCAGCATTTT
TRBJ2-1 . TRBV18 . CASSPLGEYNEQFF TGTGCCAGCTCACCTCTCGGCGAGTACAATGAGCAGTTCTTC
TRBJ2-1 TRBD2 TRBV5-1 . CASSLWGTGGLADNEQFF TGCGCCAGCAGCTTGTGGGGTACGGGCGGACTAGCCGACAATGAGCAGTTCTTC
TRBJ2-7 . TRBV7-6 . CASSQVTHYEQYF TGTGCCAGCAGCCAGGTCACGCACTACGAGCAGTACTTC
TRBJ2-2 . TRBV5-6 . CASSPRRKNTGELFF TGTGCCAGCAGCCCCAGACGGAAAAACACCGGGGAGCTGTTTTTT
TRBJ2-7 TRBD2 TRBV7-2 . CASSSARDYRYEQYF TGTGCCAGCAGCTCCGCTCGGGACTACCGCTACGAGCAGTACTTC
TRBJ1-5 TRBD1 TRBV24-1 . CATSRGTEQPQHF TGTGCCACCAGTAGGGGGACAGAGCAGCCCCAGCATTTT
TRBJ1-2 TRBD1 TRBV7-2 . CASWGQSPTGYGYTF TGTGCCAGCTGGGGACAGTCCCCTACTGGCTATGGCTACACCTTC
TRBJ2-1 TRBD2 TRBV11-2 . CASSLNPAGVRYNEQFF TGTGCCAGCAGCTTAAACCCAGCGGGAGTTCGGTACAATGAGCAGTTCTTC
TRBJ2-5 . TRBV3-1/TRBV3-2 . CASSSRTDKETQYF TGTGCCAGCAGCTCGAGGACAGACAAAGAGACCCAGTACTTC
TRBJ1-1 . TRBV24-1 . CATSDPPRAGKNTEAFF TGTGCCACCAGTGATCCTCCTCGGGCAGGGAAGAACACTGAAGCTTTCTTT
TRBJ1-1 . TRBV12-3/TRBV12-4 . CASSLSGITEAFF TGTGCCAGCAGTTTAAGCGGTATTACTGAAGCTTTCTTT
TRBJ1-1 TRBD1 TRBV30 . CAWSKPDRGNTEAFF TGTGCCTGGAGCAAACCTGACAGGGGGAACACTGAAGCTTTCTTT
TRBJ1-6 TRBD1 TRBV27 . CASSFRQGTLHF TGTGCCAGCAGTTTTCGACAGGGGACCCTCCACTTT
TRBJ2-1 . TRBV9 . CASSLQPGESNEQFF TGTGCCAGCAGCCTCCAACCGGGGGAGTCCAATGAGCAGTTCTTC
TRBJ2-2 TRBD2 TRBV3-1/TRBV3-2 . CASSRLWGSSGNTGELFF TGTGCCAGCAGCCGCTTATGGGGGTCTAGCGGAAACACCGGGGAGCTGTTTTTT
TRBJ2-5 TRBD2 TRBV24-1 . CATSDHQTSGVETQYF TGTGCCACCAGTGATCATCAGACTAGCGGGGTAGAGACCCAGTACTTC
TRBJ1-1 TRBD1 TRBV15 . CATSPGTAYEAFF TGTGCCACCAGTCCCGGGACAGCATATGAAGCTTTCTTT
TRBJ2-5 . TRBV10-3 . CAISARLQETQYF TGTGCCATCAGTGCCCGGCTCCAAGAGACCCAGTACTTC
TRBJ2-1 TRBD2 TRBV7-3 . CASSLRPAGENEQFF TGTGCCAGCAGCTTAAGGCCAGCGGGAGAAAATGAGCAGTTCTTC
TRBJ2-2 . TRBV3-1/TRBV3-2 . CASSSLDGANTGELFF TGTGCCAGCAGCTCCCTTGACGGAGCGAACACCGGGGAGCTGTTTTTT
TRBJ1-6 TRBD1 TRBV27 . CASSLKGAGNSPLHF TGTGCCAGCAGTTTAAAGGGGGCTGGGAATTCACCCCTCCACTTT
TRBJ1-3 . TRBV5-1 . CASSLDGGANGNTIYF TGCGCCAGCAGCTTGGACGGGGGCGCGAATGGAAACACCATATATTTT
TRBJ1-2 . TRBV5-8 . CASSLAGLLYGYTF TGTGCCAGCAGCTTGGCCGGGCTGCTCTATGGCTACACCTTC
TRBJ1-3 . TRBV7-3 . CASSSTGSGNTIYF TGTGCCAGCAGCTCTACAGGGTCTGGAAACACCATATATTTT
TRBJ1-3 . TRBV25-1 . CASSDQWQGSGNTIYF TGTGCCAGCAGTGATCAATGGCAGGGCTCTGGAAACACCATATATTTT
TRBJ2-3 TRBD1 TRBV9 . CASSAWTGGGMTDTQYF TGTGCCAGCAGCGCCTGGACAGGGGGCGGGATGACAGATACGCAGTATTTT
TRBJ2-7 TRBD1 TRBV28 . CASSLVGRTGEEQYF TGTGCCAGCAGTTTGGTGGGACGGACAGGGGAAGAGCAGTACTTC
TRBJ1-1 . TRBV30 once CAWGPGRGNTEAFF TGTGCCTGGGGCCCCGGTCGGGGGAACACTGAAGCTTTCTTT
TRBJ1-1 . TRBV9 . CASSKGGEVGNTEAFF TGTGCCAGCAGTAAAGGAGGGGAAGTAGGGAACACTGAAGCTTTCTTT
TRBJ2-5 . TRBV28 . CASSLFLETQYF TGTGCCAGCAGTTTATTTTTAGAGACCCAGTACTTC
TRBJ2-1 TRBD2 TRBV11-3 . CASSIGLAGNEQFF TGTGCCAGCAGCATAGGACTAGCGGGGAATGAGCAGTTCTTC
TRBJ2-7 TRBD1 TRBV2 . CASSVGQGYEQYF TGTGCCAGCAGCGTGGGACAGGGATACGAGCAGTACTTC
TRBJ2-5 TRBD2 TRBV3-1/TRBV3-2 . CASSQGNPGTSGRGYF TGTGCCAGCAGCCAAGGCAATCCCGGGACTAGCGGGAGAGGGTACTTC
TRBJ1-4 TRBD1 TRBV6-5 . CATRQGGEKLFF TGTGCCACCAGACAGGGAGGGGAAAAACTGTTTTTT
TRBJ1-5 . TRBV6-4 . CASSRDSNQPQHF TGTGCCAGCAGCCGGGACAGCAATCAGCCCCAGCATTTT
TRBJ2-7 . TRBV5-6 . CASSLLGHNSYEQYF TGTGCCAGCAGCCTACTAGGCCATAACTCCTACGAGCAGTACTTC
TRBJ1-2 . TRBV3-1/TRBV3-2 . CASSQRGGPTEGGYTF TGTGCCAGCAGCCAAAGGGGAGGGCCGACGGAGGGGGGCTACACCTTC
TRBJ2-2 TRBD2 TRBV5-1 . CASSLESGRMNTGELFF TGCGCCAGCAGCTTGGAGAGCGGGAGAATGAACACCGGGGAGCTGTTTTTT
TRBJ2-7 TRBD2 TRBV7-9 . CASSLDGLAVYEQYF TGTGCCAGCAGCTTAGATGGACTAGCAGTTTACGAGCAGTACTTC
TRBJ2-7 . TRBV6-5 once CASSYSNPYYEQYF TGTGCCAGCAGTTACAGTAATCCGTACTACGAGCAGTACTTC
TRBJ2-5 . TRBV28 . CASSLMGTQQETQYF TGTGCCAGCAGTTTAATGGGGACACAGCAAGAGACCCAGTACTTC